The next 17 T cell receptor beta chains were all read from a single sample in a study of CD8 T cells in Susac syndrome (dated by TCRdb to about 2019). Library construction relied on the immunoSEQ multiplex PCR assay. RNA was extracted with the RNeasy kit and 0.5 to 1 ug was reverse transcribed using random hexamers. The public reads were run again by TCRdb, first through fastp at Q25 and then through MiXCR, and only productive beta chains were kept. When rows share a CDR3 protein, they turn into one entry using the most common DNA and genes. Within this sample are about 300,000 distinct CDR3 sequences, with about 90% of them counted one time only. Together, the top ten hold around 0.07% of the sample. Sequenced sample: CD4+ T cells from PBMCs. These receptors were taken from a human donor with multiple sclerosis.

The gene calls are TRBV14 and TRBJ2-7; 7 nucleotides match TRBD2. V was clipped by 1 base and J by 6 bases; unmatched bases: 6. The CDR3 contains 14 residues. The germline V gene has CDR1 SGHDN and CDR2 FVKESK. In DNA form, the CDR3 reads TGTGCCAGCAGCCAAGCTGGGAGGGTGAGCGAGCAGTACTTC. Residues: CASSQAGRVSEQYF.

The CDR3 spells CSARDTGDSYNSPLHF. In DNA, the CDR3 is TGCAGTGCTAGAGATACAGGGGACTCCTATAATTCACCCCTCCACTTT. The chain uses TRBV20-1 and TRBJ1-6; 7 positions match TRBD1. The CDR3 sequence is 16 residues long. The junction had 2 bases not matched to a gene; V was cut back by 0 bases and J by 0 bases. The germline V gene encodes CDR1 DFQATT and CDR2 SNEGSKA (reference sequence).

J is TRBJ1-1 and V is TRBV2; weak D call: TRBD1 (5 bases). The ends were cut back, 6 bases at V and 9 bases at J, with 20 bases in the middle. Germline values: CDR1 SNHLY, CDR2 FYNNEI. This CDR3 is 14 amino acids long. CDR3 residues: CASRTQGISPKAFF. The CDR3 nucleotides read TGTGCCAGCAGGACGCAGGGTATTAGCCCTAAAGCTTTCTTT.

The genes are TRBV30 and TRBJ2-5, with TRBD1 matching 8 bases. Per the germline V gene, CDR1 is GTSNPN and CDR2 is SVGIG (reference sequence). This CDR3 has 15 residues. Trimming removed 2 bases from V and 7 bases from J; junction bases left unmatched: 12. The CDR3 loop is CAWSLGTGGVRTQYF. DNA of the CDR3: TGTGCCTGGAGTTTAGGTACAGGGGGAGTTAGGACCCAGTACTTC.

The chain couples TRBV2 to TRBJ2-5; maybe TRBD1 (5 bases). Per the germline V gene, CDR1 is SNHLY and CDR2 is FYNNEI. This CDR3 contains 13 residues. The V gene lost 5 bases and the J gene lost 5 bases, with 12 bases spanning the gap. Written as DNA, the CDR3 is TGTGCCAGCAGTCAACAGTGGGGCGAGACCCAGTACTTC. Translating it yields CASSQQWGETQYF.

CDR3 coding DNA: TGTGCCAGCAGCTTTTCCGGATTCCAAGAGACCCAGTACTTC. This encodes CASSFSGFQETQYF. The rearrangement links TRBV7-2 to TRBJ2-5; D is undetermined. Germline loops: CDR1 SGHTA, CDR2 FQGNSA. Trimming pared 3 bases from V and 1 base from J, leaving 9 bases between. This CDR3 contains 14 residues. The variable domain in full, completed from reference TRBV7-2 and TRBJ2-5, reads GAGVSQSPSNKVTEKGKDVELRCDPISGHTALYWYRQSLGQGLEFLIYFQGNSAPDKSGLPSDRFSAERTGGSVSTLTIQRTQQEDSAVYLCASSFSGFQETQYFGPGTRLLVL.

The chain carries TRBV3-1 and TRBJ2-2; the D gene is possibly TRBD2 (6 bases). V was clipped by 0 bases and J by 2 bases, with 10 bases between them. This CDR3 region has 16 residues. Germline values: CDR1 LGHDT, CDR2 YNNKEL (reference sequence). This CDR3 is CASSQEASANTGELFF. The CDR3 region has the DNA TGTGCCAGCAGCCAAGAGGCTAGCGCAAACACCGGGGAGCTGTTTTTT.

This rearrangement joins TRBV20-1 to TRBJ1-1; D not certain. This CDR3 comprises 13 residues. CDR1 is DFQATT and CDR2 is SNEGSKA in the germline V gene (reference sequence). Trimming pared 1 base from V and 0 bases from J, leaving 6 bases between. CDR3 in amino acids: CSARGNLNTEAFF. CDR3 DNA sequence: TGCAGTGCTAGAGGGAACCTGAACACTGAAGCTTTCTTT.

V gene TRBV20-1 combines with J gene TRBJ2-3; D remains ambiguous. Germline lookup yields CDR1 DFQATT and CDR2 SNEGSKA (reference sequence). The CDR3 covers 14 residues. The V end was cut by 8 bases, the J end by 2 bases, with 17 bases between. The CDR3 protein is CSTRASVATDTQYF. CDR3 in DNA: TGCAGTACCCGGGCCTCAGTAGCCACAGATACGCAGTATTTT.

The chain uses TRBV29-1 and TRBJ1-4; D is undetermined. Deletions cut 5 bases from V and 7 bases from J, with 14 bases between. The CDR3 sequence is 13 residues long. Germline V gene lookup returns CDR1 SQVTM and CDR2 ANQGSEA. CDR3 nucleotide sequence: TGCAGCGTTCGGACCGACCGGGGTGAAAAACTGTTTTTT. Amino acid sequence: CSVRTDRGEKLFF.

The chain uses TRBV11-2 and TRBJ2-7, with D perhaps assigned TRBD1 or TRBD2 (5 bases each). CDR3 length equals 14 residues. The V end was cut by 4 bases, the J end by 2 bases, with 12 bases between. Germline lookup yields CDR1 SGHAT and CDR2 FQNNGV. CDR3 nucleotide sequence: TGTGCCAGCAGCTACCGACGGGGCACCTACGAGCAGTACTTC. Translated, it gives CASSYRRGTYEQYF.

This chain links TRBV20-1 with TRBJ1-1, with TRBD1 matching 7 bases. V trimming: 0 bases; J trimming: 4 bases; junction bases outside the gene matches: 8. The CDR3 is made up of 15 amino acids. The germline V gene has CDR1 DFQATT and CDR2 SNEGSKA (reference sequence). Written as DNA, the CDR3 is TGCAGTGCTAGAGAGACAGGGATTCTGGGCACTGAAGCTTTCTTT. It translates to CSARETGILGTEAFF.

This chain connects TRBV7-9 to TRBJ1-1, with D unclear. The germline V and J ends were trimmed by 3 bases and 1 base, with 9 bases remaining between them. The CDR3 spans 14 residues. CDR1 is SEHNR and CDR2 is FQNEAQ in the germline V gene (reference sequence). The CDR3, as DNA: TGTGCCAGCAGCTTGGGGTCAGGGAACACTGAAGCTTTCTTT. This codes for CASSLGSGNTEAFF.

This sequence joins TRBV7-2 and TRBJ1-1, with D perhaps TRBD1 (5 bases). CDR1 and CDR2 from the germline V gene are SGHTA and FQGNSA. There are 16 residues in the CDR3. The germline V and J ends were trimmed by 1 base and 3 bases, with 15 bases remaining between them. The CDR3 sequence is CASSLGGTIGDTEAFF. CDR3 DNA sequence: TGTGCCAGCAGCTTAGGAGGGACGATAGGTGACACTGAAGCTTTCTTT. Full variable domain (missing parts from reference TRBV7-2 and TRBJ1-1): GAGVSQSPSNKVTEKGKDVELRCDPISGHTALYWYRQSLGQGLEFLIYFQGNSAPDKSGLPSDRFSAERTGGSVSTLTIQRTQQEDSAVYLCASSLGGTIGDTEAFFGQGTRLTVV.

The chain recombines TRBV6-1 with TRBJ2-3, with 8 positions matching TRBD2. CDR1 is MNHNS and CDR2 is SASEGT in the germline V gene. The CDR3 runs to 14 residues. V gave up 7 bases and J gave up 7 bases; unmatched junction bases: 10. The CDR3 coding sequence is TGTGCCAGCACCCCCGGGGGGGACCGTTATACGCAGTATTTT. Translating gives CASTPGGDRYTQYF.

The CDR3 spells CASSLGANPRTDTQYF. CDR3 coding DNA: TGTGCCAGCAGCTTAGGAGCAAACCCCCGCACAGATACGCAGTATTTT. The chain joins TRBV7-9 to TRBJ2-3; D gene unclear. The CDR3 sequence is 16 residues long. Deletions cut 1 base from V and 1 base from J, with 12 bases between. The germline gives CDR1 SEHNR, CDR2 FQNEAQ (reference sequence). The full variable domain, in which reference TRBV7-9 and TRBJ2-3 provide the parts outside the CDR3, is DTGVSQNPRHKITKRGQNVTFRCDPISEHNRLYWYRQTLGQGPEFLTYFQNEAQLEKSRLLSDRFSAERPKGSFSTLEIQRTEQGDSAMYLCASSLGANPRTDTQYFGPGTRLTVL.

With regard to this clonotype: The germline gene is not matched at one end of the junction; a read error may be the cause. The genes are TRBV12-3 or TRBV12-4 and TRBJ2-7, with no clear D. The CDR3 is 12 amino acids. CDR3 region: CVSSLYTVEQYF. The CDR3 coding sequence is TGTGTCAGCAGCCTCTATACGGTGGAGCAGTACTTC.